Listed here is a single T cell receptor beta chain. Its antigen is still unknown. No base quality information exists; no much larger clone differs at one position. This specimen comes from a study of identical twins (dated by TCRdb to the mid-2010s). Context from the whole study: To test whether fetal clonotypes persist, this study deep-sequenced TCR alpha and beta repertoires from monozygotic twins, from unrelated adults of various ages, and from cord blood. To rule out contamination, replicate twin experiments were performed at different times with different library preparation protocols.

Receptor amplification or capture employed 5' RACE. TCRdb shows the sequencer as Illumina HiSeq 2000. A universal primer binding site was added through template switching, and the final cDNA carried a unique molecular identifier so that TCR cDNA molecules could be counted accurately. Specific primers in the conserved constant-segment region were used to synthesize first-strand cDNA for TCR alpha and beta chains. To control for contamination, each cDNA library was double barcoded with a SMART-Mk sample barcode plus Illumina barcodes. TruSeq adapter sequences along with Illumina sample barcodes were introduced in two successive PCR steps. TCR alpha and beta cDNA libraries were sequenced on the Illumina HiSeq platform with custom primers. For the original study's pipeline: MiGEC processed the raw reads to extract unique molecular identifiers, while MiXCR was used to determine the CDR3 positions. Recombination models were inferred per individual with the repgenHMM and IGoR tools using an EM algorithm. The analysis of shared clonotypes was done with the tcR package in R, with sharing normalized by the product of cloneset sizes. Out-of-frame nonproductive sequences were analyzed to study raw recombination free of thymic and clonal selection effects. In-frame beta chains were kept once TCRdb had trimmed the public reads at Q25 with fastp and called clones with MiXCR. Each record represents a unique CDR3 protein, reported with the most common genes and DNA among its rows. TCRdb's processing, not the authors' own work, is the source of the V and J calls. This sample holds some 690,000 distinct CDR3 sequences; 20% to 25% were observed only once. The top ten hold roughly 4% of the sample.

Via the germline V gene (reference sequence), CDR1 is GTSNPN and CDR2 SVGIG. The germline V end is reduced by 4 bases and the J end by 4 bases; junction bases left unmatched: 6. From cysteine to phenylalanine, the CDR3 is 14 amino acids long. Just the 42-base CDR3 DNA is kept, in frame starting at base 1. Broad study findings and their caveats: Excess twin sharing in beta out-of-frame sequences was weaker because fewer shared sequences lowered the signal-to-noise ratio. Because the same donors could not be followed over many years, the conclusions depended on cross-sectional statistical analysis. In monozygotic twins, out-of-frame TCR alpha sharing was systematically underestimated by recombination models, although the models agreed with sharing between unrelated individuals. Out-of-frame TCR alpha sequences shared between twins showed an excess of low generation-probability sequences compared with coincidental sharing between unrelated individuals. Abundant cord blood beta clonotypes carried fewer insertions; young adult naive repertoires showed a weaker similar trend, while memory repertoires showed none. Zero-insertion analyses could be partly confounded by invariant T cells such as MAIT and iNKT, although diverse VJ usage argued against such confounding for most clonotypes.

Only healthy Caucasian donors were included. The twin cohort comprised three pairs of female monozygotic twins, all aged roughly 18 to 29 years. RNA for TCR libraries was isolated from peripheral blood mononuclear cells. This same sample was also part of a study on T cells expressing NK-cell markers. As that second paper reports: Roughly 8 donors provided sorted CD3+CD56+NKG2C+, CD3+CD56+NKG2C- and CD3+CD56-NKG2C+ T-cell subsets, whose TCR beta-chain repertoires were profiled. Seven of the eight sequenced donors were HCMV-seropositive and one was HCMV-seronegative. In several experiments an anti-gammadeltaTCR antibody was added to restrict sorting to alphabetaTCR-expressing T cells. In six donors, the dominant CD3+CD56+NKG2C+ clonotypes were among the top 10 CD8+ clonotypes and accounted for roughly 1.0-8% of CD8+ T cells. Those dominant clonotypes were again the most abundant among CD3+CD56-NKG2C+ cells in a handful of donors, at about 25-60.1%. It remained unclear whether the expanded NKG2C-expressing T cell clones were specific for HCMV antigens. The eight sequenced donors were randomly selected healthy volunteers, three men and five women. A commercial ELISA kit detecting HCMV-specific IgG in serum was used to determine HCMV serostatus. For roughly six donors, bulk peripheral blood T-cell repertoires were additionally sequenced from unsorted PBMC. MIGEC was used to demultiplex reads and group the reads by UMI, and MiTCR was used to assemble and quantify clonotypes. Only TCR cDNA sequences supported by at least two reads were kept to exclude erroneous sequences. The tcR package was used for downstream repertoire analysis, and clonotypes were matched between fractions using CDR3 nucleotide sequence together with V segment. VDJmatch was used to annotate antigen specificity against VDJdb, with one amino acid substitution in CDR3 permitted.

The sequence links TRBV30 to TRBJ2-3; 9 bases in the junction line up with TRBD2. This receptor was identified in a woman aged 18 to 35 in good health. Sequencing was done on a sample of PBMCs. The sequenced DNA is TGTGCCTGGACCGGGACTAGCTTGTCAGATACGCAGTATTTT. This translates into CAWTGTSLSDTQYF.